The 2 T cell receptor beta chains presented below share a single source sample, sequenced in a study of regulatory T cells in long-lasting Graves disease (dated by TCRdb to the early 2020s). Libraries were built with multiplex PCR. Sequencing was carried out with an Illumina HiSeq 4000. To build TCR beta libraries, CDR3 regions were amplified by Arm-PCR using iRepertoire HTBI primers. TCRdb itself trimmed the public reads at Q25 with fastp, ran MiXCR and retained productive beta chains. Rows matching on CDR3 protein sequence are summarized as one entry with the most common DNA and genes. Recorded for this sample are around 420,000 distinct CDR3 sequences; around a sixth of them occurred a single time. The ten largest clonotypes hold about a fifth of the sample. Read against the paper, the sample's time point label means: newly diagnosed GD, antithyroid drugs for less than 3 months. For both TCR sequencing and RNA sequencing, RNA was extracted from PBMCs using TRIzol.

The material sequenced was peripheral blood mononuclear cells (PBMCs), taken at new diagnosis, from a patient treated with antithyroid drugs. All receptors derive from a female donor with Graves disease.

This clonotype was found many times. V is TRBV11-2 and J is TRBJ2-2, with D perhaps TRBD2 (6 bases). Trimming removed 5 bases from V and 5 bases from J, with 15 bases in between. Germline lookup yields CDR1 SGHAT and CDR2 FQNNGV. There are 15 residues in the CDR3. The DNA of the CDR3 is TGTGCCAGCAGCCAAACGCGGGCGGGGACCGGGGAGCTGTTTTTT. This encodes CASSQTRAGTGELFF.

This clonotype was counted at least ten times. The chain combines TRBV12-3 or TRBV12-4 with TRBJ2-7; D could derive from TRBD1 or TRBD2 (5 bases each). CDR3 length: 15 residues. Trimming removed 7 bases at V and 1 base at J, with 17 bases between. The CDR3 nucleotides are TGTGCCAGCAAGGCGTCGGGGCTGATATCCTACGAGCAGTACTTC. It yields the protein CASKASGLISYEQYF.